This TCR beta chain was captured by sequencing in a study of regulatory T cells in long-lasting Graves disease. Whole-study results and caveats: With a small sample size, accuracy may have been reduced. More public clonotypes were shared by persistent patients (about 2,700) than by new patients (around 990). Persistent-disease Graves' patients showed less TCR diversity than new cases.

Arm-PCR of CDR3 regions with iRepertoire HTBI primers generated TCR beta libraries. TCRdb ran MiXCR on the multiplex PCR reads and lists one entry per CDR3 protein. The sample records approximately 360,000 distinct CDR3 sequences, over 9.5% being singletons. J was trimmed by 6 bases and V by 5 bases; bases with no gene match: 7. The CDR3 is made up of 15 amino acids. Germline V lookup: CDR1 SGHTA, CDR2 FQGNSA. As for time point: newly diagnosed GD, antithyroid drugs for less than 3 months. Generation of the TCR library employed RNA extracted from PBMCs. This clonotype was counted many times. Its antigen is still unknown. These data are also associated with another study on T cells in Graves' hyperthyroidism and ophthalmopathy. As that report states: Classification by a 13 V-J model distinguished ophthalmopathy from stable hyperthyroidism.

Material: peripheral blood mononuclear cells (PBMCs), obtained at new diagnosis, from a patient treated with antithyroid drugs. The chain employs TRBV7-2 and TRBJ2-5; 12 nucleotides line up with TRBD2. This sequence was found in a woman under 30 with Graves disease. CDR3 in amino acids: CASSPASGGAKTQYF. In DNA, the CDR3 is TGTGCCAGCAGCCCCGCTAGCGGGGGGGCGAAGACCCAGTACTTC.